Presented here are 29 T cell receptor beta chains from one specimen sequenced in a study of CD8 T cells in ankylosing spondylitis. Study outcomes and limitations: A motif of 7 to 9 highly homologous TCR beta variants was seen as apparently characteristic of ankylosing spondylitis blood.

One entry per CDR3 protein, called by TCRdb with MiXCR from the 5' RACE reads. The data show 750,000 to 850,000 distinct CDR3 sequences, about 11% seen once. No antigen has been identified for these receptors. Sequencing was done on a sample of blood, either unsorted or a sorted T cell fraction (not recorded which). Receptor source: a male donor with ankylosing spondylitis.

The chain is built from TRBV5-1 and TRBJ2-5, with 11 bases identical to TRBD2. Losses at the gene ends were 5 bases for V and 7 bases for J; bases not matched to a gene: 22. The CDR3 has 19 amino acids. The germline gives CDR1 SGHRS, CDR2 YFSETQ. The CDR3 DNA follows: TGCGCCAGCAGGCAAAGACTCCTCCTAGCGGGGGGCCCCGGGGTGACCCAGTACTTC. It encodes CASRQRLLLAGGPGVTQYF.

The CDR3 region has the DNA TGCGCCAGCAGCCAACGCAGGTCCCCCCAAGAGACCCAGTACTTC. This codes for CASSQRRSPQETQYF. The chain recombines TRBV4-3 with TRBJ2-5; no clear D. CDR1 and CDR2 (germline): LGHNA, YSLEER. The V end lost 2 bases, the J end lost 1 base, and 11 bases lay between the germline ends. The CDR3 runs 15 residues.

This clonotype was picked up a small number of times. CDR3 coding DNA: TGTGCCAGCAGCCTTGTAGGGGAAGGTAATGAAAAACTGTTTTTT. This encodes CASSLVGEGNEKLFF. The V call is TRBV4-2, the J call TRBJ1-4; possible D gene TRBD1, 5 bases. CDR3 size: 15 residues. Germline V gene sequence: CDR1 LGHNA, CDR2 YNFKEQ. Trimming took off 4 bases at V and 4 bases at J, with 13 bases between the two ends.

V and J are TRBV28 and TRBJ2-1; D unresolved. The V and J ends lost 1 base and 9 bases respectively, with 7 bases between them. The CDR3 sequence is 12 residues long. The germline gives CDR1 MDHEN, CDR2 SYDVKM. The CDR3 here is CASSLLDTEQFF. CDR3 coding DNA: TGTGCCAGCAGTTTATTGGATACTGAGCAGTTCTTC.

The chain is built from TRBV10-1 and TRBJ2-2; maybe TRBD2 (6 bases). This CDR3 has 16 amino acids. V was trimmed by 4 bases and J by 4 bases, leaving 16 bases between them. The germline gives CDR1 WNHNN, CDR2 SYGVQD (reference sequence). The CDR3 DNA reads as TGCGCCAGCAGTGTCCTAACGGGAGCCATCACCGGGGAGCTGTTTTTT. It is translated as CASSVLTGAITGELFF.

The CDR3 is CASSVISTGRGYTF. In DNA, the CDR3 is TGTGCCAGCTCAGTTATCTCGACAGGGAGAGGCTACACCTTC. The rearrangement uses TRBV12-3 or TRBV12-4 and TRBJ1-2, with 7 bases that match TRBD1. The CDR3 contains 14 residues. The V gene end was trimmed by 8 bases and the J gene end by 8 bases; junction bases not matched to a gene: 14.

In this sample, this clonotype turned up many times. This sequence joins TRBV27 and TRBJ1-2; D uncertain. The CDR3 loop spans 13 amino acids. The ends were cut back, 3 bases at V and 3 bases at J, with 8 bases in the middle. Germline CDR1 is MNHEY and CDR2 is SMNVEV (reference sequence). CDR3 sequence: CASSFSGDYGYTF. The CDR3 DNA sequence: TGTGCCAGCAGTTTCTCCGGCGACTATGGCTACACCTTC.

This chain links TRBV4-2 with TRBJ1-1; D perhaps matches TRBD1 (5 bases). The CDR3 loop spans 16 amino acids. The germline V gene has CDR1 LGHNA and CDR2 YNFKEQ. The germline V and J ends were trimmed by 0 bases and 5 bases, with 16 bases remaining between them. CDR3 residues: CASSQDLGQGGTEAFF. In nucleotides, the CDR3 is TGTGCCAGCAGCCAAGATCTGGGCCAGGGCGGGACTGAAGCTTTCTTT.

The rearrangement links TRBV6-1 to TRBJ1-2; 7 positions match TRBD1. This CDR3 spans 15 amino acids. Germline V lookup: CDR1 MNHNS, CDR2 SASEGT. CDR3 DNA: TGTGTCGTTCATGGAGGGGGCGATTTTAACTATGGCTACACCTTC. Amino acid sequence: CVVHGGGDFNYGYTF.

This clonotype was counted a few times. This chain joins TRBV10-2 and TRBJ2-7; 9 bases agree with TRBD2. J lost 1 base, V lost 8 bases, and 9 bases had no gene match. Germline lookup yields CDR1 WSHSY and CDR2 SAAADI. The CDR3 covers 15 residues. CDR3 sequence (DNA): TGCGCCAGCCAGATGAGGCTAGCGGGGTCCTACGAGCAGTACTTC. Translating it yields CASQMRLAGSYEQYF.

The chain couples TRBV12-3 or TRBV12-4 to TRBJ2-7, with 14 bases matching TRBD2. V lost 7 bases to trimming and J lost 5 bases; unmatched junction nucleotides: 4. This CDR3 has 14 amino acids. CDR3 nucleotides: TGTGCCAGCAAACCGGGACTAGCGGGAGACGAGCAGTACTTC. This translates into CASKPGLAGDEQYF.

In nucleotides, the CDR3 is TGTGCCTGGAGTGTAGGTTCCTACGAGCAGTACTTC. It codes for CAWSVGSYEQYF. The V and J genes are TRBV30 and TRBJ2-7; D unresolved. V was pared by 0 bases and J by 1 base, with 4 bases between. The length of the CDR3 is 12 residues. Germline assignment: CDR1 GTSNPN and CDR2 SVGIG (reference sequence).

This clonotype was found many times. The J gene is TRBJ2-7, the V gene TRBV25-1; D gene unclear. The V end was cut by 4 bases, the J end by 6 bases, with 7 bases between. Germline CDR1 reads MGHDK; CDR2 reads SYGVNS. The CDR3 contains 11 residues. The CDR3 loop is CASSARSEQYF. The CDR3 region has the DNA TGTGCCAGCAGTGCGAGGAGCGAGCAGTACTTC.

This clonotype was seen many times. The chain recombines TRBV20-1 with TRBJ1-3; TRBD1 might be the D (5 bases). CDR1 is DFQATT, CDR2 SNEGSKA, per germline (reference sequence). The CDR3 runs to 14 residues. The germline V and J ends were trimmed by 0 bases and 13 bases, with 19 bases remaining between them. In DNA form, the CDR3 reads TGCAGTGCTAGAGATGAGACAGCGACGGTGGGGATATATTTT. Translation: CSARDETATVGIYF.

This clonotype was observed a few times. V and J are TRBV20-1 and TRBJ1-1, with a weak D call TRBD1 (6 bases). The germline V and J ends were trimmed by 2 bases and 4 bases, with 14 bases remaining between them. The CDR3 is 14 amino acids. The germline V gene has CDR1 DFQATT and CDR2 SNEGSKA (reference sequence). The CDR3 protein is CSARRGSEGTEAFF. CDR3 coding DNA: TGCAGTGCTAGAAGGGGGTCCGAGGGCACTGAAGCTTTCTTT.

The chain uses TRBV6-1 and TRBJ2-7, with 7 bases lining up with TRBD1. The CDR3 loop spans 16 amino acids. V shed 2 bases and J 1 base; nucleotides not matched to a gene: 8. Germline V gives CDR1 MNHNS, CDR2 SASEGT. The CDR3 reads CASSEPDRSASYEQYF. The CDR3 DNA reads as TGTGCCAGCAGTGAACCGGACAGGAGTGCTTCCTACGAGCAGTACTTC.

The chain has TRBV5-1 and TRBJ2-7, with TRBD1 matching over 8 bases. Germline values: CDR1 SGHRS, CDR2 YFSETQ. The CDR3 is 15 residues long. The junction had 8 bases not matched to a gene; V was cut back by 4 bases and J by 2 bases. The CDR3 DNA follows: TGCGCCAGCAGCAGAACGGGACAGGTCACCTACGAGCAGTACTTC. Its protein is CASSRTGQVTYEQYF.

A few counts support this clonotype. One end of the junction fails to match germline, which may point to a read error. The chain links TRBV6-1 to TRBJ1-3; weak D call: TRBD1 (5 bases). Germline V gene sequence: CDR1 MNHNS, CDR2 SASEGT. CDR3 size: 15 residues. The CDR3 coding sequence is TGTGCCAGCAGTCCTTTCGGGGGACCGACCAGTGTCGGGCATTTT. It is translated as CASSPFGGPTSVGHF.

This clonotype was found many times. The CDR3 is CASSFISKNTEAFF. Here the CDR3 DNA reads TGTGCCAGCAGTTTTATATCCAAGAACACTGAAGCTTTCTTT. The chain links TRBV12-3 or TRBV12-4 to TRBJ1-1; D gene ambiguous. CDR3 length equals 14 residues. Deletions cut 3 bases from V and 1 base from J, with 9 bases between.

This clonotype was seen repeatedly, ten times or more. The genes are TRBV10-3 and TRBJ2-7; D is perhaps TRBD2 (6 bases). V was trimmed by 10 bases and J by 5 bases, leaving 12 bases between them. Germline V gene sequence: CDR1 ENHRY, CDR2 SYGVKD. The CDR3 extends over 11 amino acids. The DNA for the CDR3 is TGTGCCAGTACTGGGAGGAACGAGCAGTACTTC. Its translation: CASTGRNEQYF.

This chain uses TRBV29-1 with TRBJ2-1; D is unclear. Per the germline V gene, CDR1 is SQVTM and CDR2 is ANQGSEA. The CDR3 extends over 13 amino acids. V shed 7 bases and J shed 4 bases, with 14 bases lying between them. In DNA, the CDR3 is TGCAGCGCTCTGGAGTACCCTTACAATGAGCAGTTCTTC. Encoded protein: CSALEYPYNEQFF.

This chain links TRBV14 with TRBJ1-4, with a weak D call TRBD1 (6 bases). Trimming pared 0 bases from V and 2 bases from J, leaving 16 bases between. The CDR3 sequence is 18 residues long. Germline loops: CDR1 SGHDN, CDR2 FVKESK. DNA for the CDR3: TGTGCCAGCAGCCAAGATCCGCGCGGTACAGGGACTAATGAAAAACTGTTTTTT. Translating gives CASSQDPRGTGTNEKLFF.

J is TRBJ2-5 and V is TRBV24-1, with 7 bases aligning to TRBD1. Per germline, CDR1 KGHDR and CDR2 SFDVKD. This CDR3 region has 14 residues. Trimming took 0 bases from V and 4 from J; bases not matched to a gene: 1. The CDR3, as DNA: TGTGCCACCAGTGATTTGACAGGGGCAGAGACCCAGTACTTC. Translation: CATSDLTGAETQYF.

This clonotype was seen many times. The chain joins TRBV20-1 to TRBJ1-3; D not resolved. Germline-derived CDR1 and CDR2 are DFQATT and SNEGSKA (reference sequence). The CDR3 sequence is 14 residues long. V lost 2 bases and J lost 2, with 10 bases in between. CDR3: CSARTPQTGNTIYF. CDR3 DNA sequence: TGCAGTGCTAGAACCCCACAGACTGGAAACACCATATATTTT.

This clonotype appeared many times. The chain's CDR3 is CSVRGNTDTQYF. CDR3 nucleotides: TGCAGCGTGCGGGGGAACACAGATACGCAGTATTTT. The chain links TRBV29-1 to TRBJ2-3; 7 nucleotides align to TRBD2. After removal of 6 bases from V and 2 bases from J, the junction contained 2 bases not matched to a gene. CDR1 SQVTM and CDR2 ANQGSEA come from the germline V gene. This CDR3 is built from 12 residues.

This clonotype was observed a single time. This chain links TRBV10-2 with TRBJ1-2; D is unresolved. Germline V lookup: CDR1 WSHSY, CDR2 SAAADI. The CDR3 spans 13 residues. Deletions cut 7 bases from V and 4 bases from J, with 13 bases between. The CDR3 is CASTSGKGYGYTF. The CDR3 nucleotides are TGCGCCAGCACCTCCGGGAAGGGCTATGGCTACACCTTC.

This clonotype has ten or more counts. The chain carries TRBV7-9 and TRBJ1-2; 8 bases fit TRBD1. The CDR3 runs 15 residues. Trimming removed 4 bases from V and 8 bases from J; junction bases left unmatched: 12. Germline-derived CDR1 and CDR2 are SEHNR and FQNEAQ (reference sequence). CDR3 bases: TGTGCCAGCAGCTCCTTATGGCAGGGGGCGCAGGGCTACACCTTC. Translated: CASSSLWQGAQGYTF. Full variable domain (missing parts from reference TRBV7-9 and TRBJ1-2): DTGVSQNPRHKITKRGQNVTFRCDPISEHNRLYWYRQTLGQGPEFLTYFQNEAQLEKSRLLSDRFSAERPKGSFSTLEIQRTEQGDSAMYLCASSSLWQGAQGYTFGSGTRLTVV.

This clonotype was seen only a few times. The chain combines TRBV11-2 with TRBJ1-6; 8 bases are shared with TRBD1. Losses at the gene ends were 3 bases for V and 9 bases for J; bases not matched to a gene: 4. CDR1 SGHAT and CDR2 FQNNGV come from the germline V gene. CDR3 length: 14 amino acids. The CDR3 DNA follows: TGTGCCAGCAGCTTTGACAGGGGAAGTTCACCCCTCCACTTT. Its protein is CASSFDRGSSPLHF.

The chain links TRBV11-2 to TRBJ1-1; D perhaps matches TRBD1 (6 bases). Between the trimmed V and J ends, which lost 5 bases and 0 bases, there was a span of 22 bases. The CDR3 is 18 amino acids. Germline-derived CDR1 and CDR2 are SGHAT and FQNNGV. The CDR3 protein is CASSLLPGAGVMNTEAFF. CDR3 in DNA: TGTGCCAGCAGCCTATTACCGGGAGCAGGGGTTATGAACACTGAAGCTTTCTTT.